This TCR beta chain was captured in a study of tumor and adjacent non-tumor tissue in lung cancer. Study background: The patients, 9 to 11 men and roughly 5 women, were roughly 30 to 76 with stage I to III disease.

A modified ARM-PCR protocol with three rounds of nested PCR amplified TCRbeta. A single record per CDR3 protein comes from TCRdb applying MiXCR to the multiplex PCR reads. This repertoire shows some 80,000 distinct CDR3 sequences, roughly 77% found once; its top ten account for 21%. The template was RNA from unsorted bulk tissue. Distant lung tissue was collected more than 3 cm away from the tumor edge. Whole-study results and caveats: In normal lung, the top 100 clones were significantly more dominant than in tumor.

This clonotype appeared a few times. Its specificity is unknown. This sequence was found in a woman aged 50 to 60 with non-small cell lung cancer. The sequenced material came from distant non-tumor lung tissue.

The CDR3 is CSAIAGGGDTGELFF. CDR3 nucleotide sequence: TGCAGTGCGATAGCGGGAGGGGGTGACACCGGGGAGCTGTTTTTT. The J gene is TRBJ2-2, the V gene TRBV20-1; 11 bases fit TRBD2. The CDR3 is made up of 15 amino acids. In germline, CDR1 is DFQATT, CDR2 SNEGSKA (reference sequence). V lost 6 bases, J lost 3 bases, and 6 bases stayed unmatched.